This T cell receptor (beta chain) was captured by sequencing in a study of regulatory T cells in long-lasting Graves disease. The CDR3 is made up of 16 amino acids. Germline V gives CDR1 KGHDR, CDR2 SFDVKD. The V segment lost 8 bases and the J segment 6 bases; nucleotides outside the gene matches: 17. HTBI primers from iRepertoire and Arm-PCR of CDR3 regions yielded the TCR beta libraries. How the authors handled the data: Taken together, the samples had 55 to 65 TRBV and more than 11 TRBJ segments identified. TCRdb fed the multiplex PCR reads into MiXCR, producing one record per CDR3 protein. V and J calls and clone size were set by TCRdb, not the authors. The data show fewer than 550,000 distinct CDR3 sequences, roughly 16% seen once. The time point here: newly diagnosed GD, antithyroid drugs for less than 3 months. PBMCs provided the RNA from which the TCR library was made. This clonotype appeared many times.

This sample also belongs to another study, concerning T cells in Graves' hyperthyroidism and ophthalmopathy. Per that paper: Expanded thyroid clonotypes (above 0.001) were mostly also found in blood. A model of 13 V-J features distinguished ophthalmopathy from stable hyperthyroidism.

The sample here was peripheral blood mononuclear cells (PBMCs), taken at new diagnosis, from a patient treated with antithyroid drugs. The TCR comes from a middle-aged woman with Graves disease. The chain couples TRBV24-1 to TRBJ2-7, with 8 bases matching TRBD2. Here the CDR3 DNA reads TGTGCCACCAAAATCACGGGGGGGCGTGAAACCAGCGAGCAGTACTTC. Protein sequence: CATKITGGRETSEQYF.